The 12 T cell receptor beta chains presented below share a single source sample, sequenced in a study of T cell responses to AZD1222 COVID-19 vaccine. Repertoires were generated with immunoSEQ multiplex PCR, while TCRdb's copy carries only in-frame clones and drops some. This sample has 95,000 to 150,000 clones; roughly 90% occur once, and the top ten carry 3% to 4%. Sequencing was performed on peripheral blood, taken on day 0 of AZD1222 vaccination. These receptors all stem from an adult in good health.

The CDR3 DNA reads TGTGCCAGCAGCTTGGGTGTTGGGGGCACCGGGGAGCTGTTTTTT. This gives the protein CASSLGVGGTGELFF. The rearrangement links TRBV5-4 to TRBJ2-2; D possibly matches TRBD1 or TRBD2 (5 bases each). Germline V gene data show CDR1 as SGHNT and CDR2 as YYREEE (reference sequence). The CDR3 spans 15 residues. V lost 0 bases, J lost 4 bases, and 10 bases lay in between.

V gene TRBV3-1 (or the pseudogene TRBV3-2) combines with J gene TRBJ1-2, with D perhaps matching TRBD1 (5 bases). This CDR3 has 14 amino acids. Germline CDR1 is LGHDT and CDR2 is YNNKEL (reference sequence). V was cut by 1 base and J by 4 bases, with 10 bases left in between. As DNA, the CDR3 is TGTGCCAGCAGCCAAGGTAACAGGATCTATGGCTACACCTTC. Translation: CASSQGNRIYGYTF.

The chain links TRBV15 to TRBJ2-1; 8 positions agree with TRBD2. Germline V gene data show CDR1 as LNHNV and CDR2 as YYDKDF (reference sequence). V shed 8 bases, J shed 4 bases, and the junction held 10 bases outside the gene matches. CDR3 length: 15 amino acids. Here the CDR3 DNA reads TGTGCCACCGGGGCGGCTAGCGGGCCTTACAATGAGCAGTTCTTC. Amino acids: CATGAASGPYNEQFF.

This clone was seen a handful of times. This chain joins TRBV5-1 and TRBJ2-1; D remains ambiguous. The V end was cut by 3 bases, the J end by 10 bases, with 14 bases between. The CDR3 sequence is 13 residues long. CDR1 is SGHRS and CDR2 is YFSETQ in the germline V gene. CDR3 coding DNA: TGCGCCAGCAGCTCGGAAATCGGTAGGGAGCAGTTCTTC. Protein: CASSSEIGREQFF.

The count of this clone is one. J is TRBJ1-5 and V is TRBV19; a weak D match, TRBD1 (5 bases). V dropped 7 bases and J dropped 2 bases, with 18 bases sitting between them. Germline CDR1 and CDR2: LNHDA and SQIVND (reference sequence). The CDR3 extends over 16 amino acids. CDR3: CASTNQPPRGNQPQHF. The CDR3 DNA sequence: TGTGCCAGTACTAACCAGCCGCCCAGGGGCAATCAGCCCCAGCATTTT.

The chain carries TRBV6-2 or TRBV6-3 and TRBJ1-2; D gene uncertain. The germline V and J ends were trimmed by 0 bases and 8 bases, with 19 bases remaining between them. CDR1 and CDR2 from the germline V gene are MNHEY and SVGEGT. The CDR3 length is 16 residues. The CDR3 nucleotides read TGTGCCAGCAGTTACTCGGAGGTAATCGTTTCCAGCGGCTACACCTTC. Translated, it gives CASSYSEVIVSSGYTF.

This chain connects TRBV25-1 to TRBJ1-6, with 9 bases lining up with TRBD1. Germline V gives CDR1 MGHDK, CDR2 SYGVNS. V was pared by 6 bases and J by 7 bases, with 1 base of the junction left unmatched. The CDR3 spans 13 residues. CDR3 in amino acids: CASSGQGNSPLHF. CDR3 sequence (DNA): TGTGCCAGCAGCGGACAGGGGAATTCACCCCTCCACTTT.

The chain employs TRBV7-9 and TRBJ1-6; perhaps TRBD1 as D (6 bases). Germline-derived CDR1 and CDR2 are SEHNR and FQNEAQ (reference sequence). Trimming stripped 0 bases from V and 7 bases from J, with 10 bases between. CDR3 length: 15 residues. CDR3 DNA: TGTGCCAGCAGCTTAGCGGACAGTCAAAATTCACCCCTCCACTTT. Its protein product is CASSLADSQNSPLHF.

The CDR3: CASSLDTEAFF. The CDR3 DNA reads TGTGCCAGCAGCTTGGACACTGAAGCTTTCTTT. The rearrangement links TRBV7-2 to TRBJ1-1; no clear D. The CDR3 totals 11 residues. Trimming removed 3 bases from V and 3 bases from J, with 2 bases in between. Germline lookup yields CDR1 SGHTA and CDR2 FQGNSA.

The chain links TRBV6-2 or TRBV6-3 to TRBJ2-7; 7 bases match TRBD1. The V gene end was trimmed by 5 bases and the J gene end by 7 bases; junction bases not matched to a gene: 8. The length of the CDR3 is 13 residues. CDR1 is MNHEY and CDR2 is SVGEGT in the germline V gene. Written as DNA, the CDR3 is TGTGCCAGCAGTCTAGGGGGCTTGGGGGAGCAGTACTTC. It specifies CASSLGGLGEQYF.

The rearrangement joins TRBV16 to TRBJ1-1, with 8 bases lining up with TRBD1. Germline V gene lookup returns CDR1 KGHSY and CDR2 FQNENV. V shed 3 bases, J shed 5 bases, and the junction held 5 bases outside the gene matches. The CDR3 is 14 residues long. CDR3 amino acids: CASSQYRGVTEAFF. The CDR3 DNA follows: TGTGCCAGCAGCCAGTACAGGGGGGTGACTGAAGCTTTCTTT. The full variable domain, rest sourced from reference TRBV16 and TRBJ1-1, is GEEVAQTPKHLVRGEGQKAKLYCAPIKGHSYVFWYQQVLKNEFKFLISFQNENVFDETGMPKERFSAKCLPNSPCSLEIQATKLEDSAVYFCASSQYRGVTEAFFGQGTRLTVV.

This chain connects TRBV6-5 to TRBJ2-3; 10 nucleotides match TRBD2. J lost 2 bases, V lost 6 bases, and 5 bases had no gene match. This CDR3 spans 15 amino acids. CDR1 is MNHEY, CDR2 SVGAGI, per germline. The CDR3 region has the DNA TGTGCCAGCAGAGTTAGCGGGGGGACCACAGATACGCAGTATTTT. Translation gives CASRVSGGTTDTQYF.